A single sample is the source of the 5 T cell receptor beta chains below, sequenced in a study of T cell repertoires in cytomegalovirus infection. A single record per CDR3 protein comes from TCRdb applying MiXCR to the reads. The sample contains 500,000 or so distinct CDR3 sequences, about 15% of which appear only once. Sequencing was carried out using CD8+ T cells from PBMCs. All receptors derive from a human donor in good health (CMV status not recorded). Some clones in this sample may be carry-over from other donors' samples.

The chain links TRBV2 to TRBJ1-5; 10 positions match TRBD1. CDR1 and CDR2 from the germline V gene are SNHLY and FYNNEI. The CDR3 spans 18 residues. With 3 bases clipped from V and 6 bases from J, the junction kept 14 bases outside the gene matches. In nucleotides, the CDR3 is TGTGCCAGCAGTGATGACAGGGGGCTTGGGTACGCAGGTCAGCCCCAGCATTTT. Translation: CASSDDRGLGYAGQPQHF.

This clonotype was seen ten or more times. The V and J genes are TRBV11-2 and TRBJ2-5, with 10 positions matching TRBD2. J was trimmed by 2 bases and V by 5 bases; bases with no gene match: 14. The CDR3 length is 18 residues. Germline CDR1 reads SGHAT; CDR2 reads FQNNGV. CDR3 DNA sequence: TGTGCCAGCAGCACTAGACCAGCGGGGGGGCCGGGACAAGAGACCCAGTACTTC. This encodes CASSTRPAGGPGQETQYF.

CDR3 protein: CASSHGLGAYTYTF. DNA of the CDR3: TGCGCCAGCAGCCATGGTCTTGGGGCGTACACCTACACCTTC. The chain recombines TRBV4-1 with TRBJ1-2; the D gene is possibly TRBD1 (5 bases). From germline, CDR1 is MGHRA and CDR2 YSYEKL. CDR3 length: 14 amino acids. The V end was cut by 3 bases, the J end by 10 bases, with 18 bases between.

The chain joins TRBV28 to TRBJ2-1; the D gene is possibly TRBD1 (6 bases). The V and J ends lost 7 bases and 4 bases respectively, with 23 bases between them. The CDR3 consists of 17 residues. Germline CDR1 reads MDHEN; CDR2 reads SYDVKM. The CDR3 DNA sequence: TGTGCCAGCACCCCGGCATTTAGGACAGAATCTTACAATGAGCAGTTCTTC. Translated, it gives CASTPAFRTESYNEQFF.

Comments on this clonotype: This CDR3 fails to terminate in the conserved phenylalanine or tryptophan, so it likely reflects a read error. For the CDR3, the DNA is TGTGCCAGCAGCGGCTATGGCTACACCCTC. This encodes CASSGYGYTL. This chain joins TRBV9 and TRBJ1-2; D unclear. CDR3 length equals 10 residues. The germline gives CDR1 SGDLS, CDR2 YYNGEE. V was clipped by 3 bases and J by 4 bases, with 1 base between them.